This T cell receptor (beta chain) comes out of a study of cytomegalovirus exposure and HLA in healthy donors. In its sample, this clone was seen a few times. The target antigen is unknown. Primers included in the PCR were 60 Vbeta and 13 Jbeta primers. This table comes from immunoSEQ multiplex PCR, and its TCRdb copy is limited to in-frame clones, with some not included. The data contain more than 80,000 clones, less than 80% of them singletons. Whole-study findings and limits: TCR beta chains associated with HLA were, in a later analysis, more clonally expanded than equally common others.

The CDR3 covers 13 residues. The ends were cut back, 6 bases at V and 3 bases at J, with 12 bases in the middle. CDR1 SNHLY and CDR2 FYNNEI come from the germline V gene. This TCR was sampled from a woman in her thirties or forties in good health and CMV-seropositive. The sample was PBMCs. J is TRBJ2-7 and V is TRBV2; D is uncertain. The DNA of the CDR3 is TGTGCCAGCAGGATTTTTGGGCTCTACGAGCAGTACTTC. Translated: CASRIFGLYEQYF.